This T cell receptor beta chain was observed in a study of T cells in Graves' hyperthyroidism and ophthalmopathy. Trimming stripped 3 bases from V and 0 bases from J, with 11 bases between. Germline CDR1 reads LGHDT; CDR2 reads YNNKEL (reference sequence). This CDR3 is built from 15 residues. Diagnoses were established using clinical symptoms, serum thyroxine and TRAb, thyroid ultrasound and orbital computed tomography. This clonotype was recorded many times. Amplification targeted TCR beta CDR3 regions from RNA transcripts. Using the HTBI primer set, a first-round RT-PCR was run on the TCR CDR3. TCRdb used MiXCR to reprocess the multiplex PCR reads, holding one entry per CDR3 protein. The sample yields approximately 600,000 distinct CDR3 sequences, more than 20% seen once.

V usage is TRBV3-1 and J usage is TRBJ1-1, with D possibly matching TRBD1 (5 bases). The sequencing sample was made of blood. The TCR originated in a man aged 25-45 years with Graves' ophthalmopathy. CDR3 in amino acids: CASSQGRILNTEAFF. CDR3 coding DNA: TGTGCCAGCAGCCAGGGACGGATCTTGAACACTGAAGCTTTCTTT.